This T cell receptor (beta chain) was identified in a study of T cell responses to AZD1222 COVID-19 vaccine. Assay used: immunoSEQ multiplex PCR; TCRdb lists only in-frame clones, some missing. The sample holds around 130,000 clones, about 89% seen once. This clone was picked up a small number of times. The antigen is not known. The study's findings and limits: All repertoire sampling was performed exclusively after the peak T cell response.

The origin of this receptor is an adult who received the MenACWY meningococcal vaccine as a control. This specimen was peripheral blood, taken 28 days after the second dose of the MenACWY control vaccine.

CDR3 sequence reads: CASSLRGTGNTIYF. Here the CDR3 DNA reads TGTGCCAGTAGTCTGCGAGGCACTGGAAACACCATATATTTT. This rearrangement joins TRBV19 to TRBJ1-3; D not resolved. This CDR3 contains 14 residues. V dropped 5 bases and J dropped 2 bases, with 10 bases sitting between them. CDR1 LNHDA and CDR2 SQIVND come from the germline V gene (reference sequence).